What follows is one TCR beta chain and its context. The data were obtained in a study of blood T cell repertoires in COVID-19. Turning to the study itself: Samples of COVID-19 (acute and convalescent) were obtained from the United States, Italy and Spain.

Generated by immunoSEQ multiplex PCR, the TCRdb table keeps only in-frame clones and is missing some. The repertoire holds about 190,000 clones, with roughly 80% as singletons. Sequences were obtained from PBMCs or T cells enriched from blood (not recorded which). The TCR comes from a woman in her thirties who had recovered from COVID-19.

In DNA, the CDR3 is TGTGCCAGCAGCTCTAAACTAGGAGTGGAGGTTACCGGGGAGCTGTTTTTT. Translating it yields CASSSKLGVEVTGELFF. The chain joins TRBV5-4 to TRBJ2-2; a possible D gene is TRBD2 (5 bases). This CDR3 is built from 17 residues. The germline V gene has CDR1 SGHNT and CDR2 YYREEE (reference sequence). With 3 bases removed from V and 5 bases from J, the gap between germline ends came to 20 bases. Drawing the rest from reference TRBV5-4 and TRBJ2-2, the complete variable domain is ETGVTQSPTHLIKTRGQQVTLRCSSQSGHNTVSWYQQALGQGPQFIFQYYREEENGRGNFPPRFSGLQFPNYSSELNVNALELDDSALYLCASSSKLGVEVTGELFFGEGSRLTVL.